The next 23 T cell receptor beta chains were all read from a single sample in a study of blood T cell repertoires in COVID-19. TCRdb's copy holds only in-frame clones and misses some; the assay was immunoSEQ multiplex PCR. Among about half a million clones listed, approximately 86% were seen once. Sample: PBMCs or T cells enriched from blood (not recorded which). The receptors were gathered from a woman aged 55 to 70 who had recovered from COVID-19.

The rearrangement links TRBV2 to TRBJ2-7; D may be TRBD2 (6 bases). Germline lookup yields CDR1 SNHLY and CDR2 FYNNEI. V was clipped by 4 bases and J by 4 bases, with 17 bases between them. This CDR3 spans 15 amino acids. DNA for the CDR3: TGTGCCAGCAGTGTCTGGGAGGCCAACGTTTACGAGCAGTACGTC. Protein: CASSVWEANVYEQYV.

The chain combines TRBV18 with TRBJ2-1; 7 nucleotides line up with TRBD1. The CDR3 has 15 residues. V trimming: 6 bases; J trimming: 7 bases; junction bases outside the gene matches: 12. Germline values: CDR1 KGHSH, CDR2 LQKENI. The CDR3, as DNA: TGTGCCAGCTCCCCGACATTCGTACAGGGGAATGAGCAGTTCTTC. This codes for CASSPTFVQGNEQFF.

This clone appeared a few times. V gene TRBV5-4 combines with J gene TRBJ2-3; D is possibly TRBD2 (6 bases). V lost 3 bases and J 1 base, leaving 12 bases between the germline ends. The CDR3 contains 15 residues. Germline V gene data show CDR1 as SGHNT and CDR2 as YYREEE (reference sequence). The CDR3 nucleotides read TGTGCCAGCAGCTCCCGGGACTCAGGCACAGATACGCAGTATTTT. Translation: CASSSRDSGTDTQYF.

CDR3 protein: CASSPPGTNYEQYV. The CDR3 DNA is TGTGCCAGCTCCCCCCCAGGGACAAACTACGAGCAGTACGTC. The chain carries TRBV7-8 and TRBJ2-7, with D possibly matching TRBD1 (6 bases). V lost 8 bases to trimming and J lost 3 bases, with 17 bases between them. Germline V lookup: CDR1 SGHVS, CDR2 FQNEAQ. This CDR3 region has 14 residues.

The chain combines TRBV4-1 with TRBJ2-2; the D gene is possibly TRBD2 (6 bases). The CDR3 has 15 amino acids. Trimming took 4 bases from V and 1 from J, leaving 10 bases between them. CDR1 and CDR2 from the germline V gene are MGHRA and YSYEKL. The CDR3, as DNA: TGCGCCAGCAGCCCCGTGGGGGGGAACACCGGGGAGCTGTTTTTT. As protein: CASSPVGGNTGELFF.

The chain recombines TRBV19 with TRBJ2-1; a weak D match, TRBD1 (6 bases). Trimming shortened V by 1 base and J by 9 bases, and 10 bases separated the two germline ends. Germline loops: CDR1 LNHDA, CDR2 SQIVND (reference sequence). CDR3 length: 13 amino acids. The chain's CDR3 is CASSIAGDIEQFF. The CDR3 DNA follows: TGTGCCAGTAGTATAGCCGGGGACATTGAGCAGTTCTTC.

Only one count was recorded for this clone. J is TRBJ2-2 and V is TRBV2; the match to TRBD2 covers 9 bases. V gave up 4 bases and J gave up 4 bases; unmatched junction bases: 7. CDR3 length: 16 amino acids. The germline V gene has CDR1 SNHLY and CDR2 FYNNEI. The CDR3 is CASSASGGPGTGELFF. In DNA form, the CDR3 reads TGTGCCAGCAGTGCCAGCGGGGGGCCGGGCACCGGGGAGCTGTTTTTT.

The CDR3: CASSLLQAPGTEAFF. CDR3 coding DNA: TGTGCCAGCAGCTTACTTCAGGCTCCGGGAACTGAAGCTTTCTTT. This rearrangement joins TRBV7-9 to TRBJ1-1; no definite D call. CDR3 length: 15 residues. Germline CDR1 is SEHNR and CDR2 is FQNEAQ (reference sequence). V was pared by 2 bases and J by 5 bases, with 15 bases between.

V gene TRBV10-3 combines with J gene TRBJ1-6; 8 bases fit TRBD1. Per the germline V gene, CDR1 is ENHRY and CDR2 is SYGVKD. The CDR3 sequence is 15 residues long. V shed 2 bases and J 9 bases; nucleotides not matched to a gene: 6. The DNA of the CDR3 is TGTGCCATCAGTGAGCGACCAGGGGGCGGTTCACCCCTCCACTTT. Residues: CAISERPGGGSPLHF.

J is TRBJ1-1 and V is TRBV30; D is possibly TRBD1 (5 bases). V was cut by 3 bases and J by 3 bases, with 11 bases left in between. The CDR3 sequence is 13 residues long. Per germline, CDR1 GTSNPN and CDR2 SVGIG (reference sequence). The CDR3 spells CAWSWGEDTEAFF. The CDR3 nucleotides are TGTGCCTGGAGCTGGGGGGAGGACACTGAAGCTTTCTTT. The variable domain in full, completed from reference TRBV30 and TRBJ1-1, reads SQTIHQWPATLVQPVGSPLSLECTVEGTSNPNLYWYRQAAGRGLQLLFYSVGIGQISSEVPQNLSASRPQDRQFILSSKKLLLSDSGFYLCAWSWGEDTEAFFGQGTRLTVV.

The genes are TRBV10-3 and TRBJ2-2, with D hard to call. This CDR3 comprises 13 residues. V was trimmed by 0 bases and J by 9 bases, leaving 8 bases between them. The germline V gene encodes CDR1 ENHRY and CDR2 SYGVKD. The CDR3 sequence is CAISESQERELFF. The CDR3 bases are TGTGCCATCAGTGAGTCGCAGGAAAGGGAGCTGTTTTTT.

CDR3 nucleotide sequence: TGTGCCACCAGGGGGGGGTCATACAATGAGCAGTTCTTC. Protein: CATRGGSYNEQFF. V gene TRBV15 combines with J gene TRBJ2-1, with 7 bases identical to TRBD2. Germline-derived CDR1 and CDR2 are LNHNV and YYDKDF (reference sequence). V was pared by 6 bases and J by 4 bases, with 3 bases of the junction left unmatched. The CDR3 has 13 residues. The whole variable domain, filled in from reference TRBV15 and TRBJ2-1, reads DAMVIQNPRYQVTQFGKPVTLSCSQTLNHNVMYWYQQKSSQAPKLLFHYYDKDFNNEADTPDNFQSRRPNTSFCFLDIRSPGLGDTAMYLCATRGGSYNEQFFGPGTRLTVL.

This chain uses TRBV30 with TRBJ2-5; 11 bases line up with TRBD1. Germline loops: CDR1 GTSNPN, CDR2 SVGIG (reference sequence). The junction had 3 bases not matched to a gene; V was cut back by 1 base and J by 5 bases. CDR3 length: 14 amino acids. In nucleotides, the CDR3 is TGTGCCTGGAGTGGGACAGGGGGCGCCGAGACCCAGTACTTC. Its translation is CAWSGTGGAETQYF.

The chain joins TRBV2 to TRBJ1-4; 8 nucleotides agree with TRBD1. The CDR3 sequence is 14 residues long. Looked up from germline, CDR1 is SNHLY and CDR2 is FYNNEI. The junction had 3 bases not matched to a gene; V was cut back by 5 bases and J by 4 bases. This CDR3 is CASSHDRGNEKLFF. The CDR3 coding sequence is TGTGCCAGCAGTCACGACAGGGGTAATGAAAAACTGTTTTTT.

In its sample, this clone was seen once. The DNA for the CDR3 is TGTGCCAGCAGCGTAGCGGGTGCACTCAATGAGCAGTTCTTC. The encoded protein is CASSVAGALNEQFF. The genes are TRBV9 and TRBJ2-1, with D hard to call. CDR1 and CDR2 from the germline V gene are SGDLS and YYNGEE. The CDR3 loop spans 14 amino acids. V was shortened by 0 bases and J by 6 bases, with 10 bases between the two germline ends. Complete variable domain (other parts from reference TRBV9 and TRBJ2-1): DSGVTQTPKHLITATGQRVTLRCSPRSGDLSVYWYQQSLDQGLQFLIQYYNGEERAKGNILERFSAQQFPDLHSELNLSSLELGDSALYFCASSVAGALNEQFFGPGTRLTVL.

The chain joins TRBV6-2 or TRBV6-3 to TRBJ2-2; weak D call: TRBD1 (6 bases). Germline CDR1 is MNHEY and CDR2 is SVGEGT. The V and J ends lost 5 bases and 0 bases respectively, with 13 bases between them. The length of the CDR3 is 16 residues. CDR3 DNA sequence: TGTGCCAGCAGTCCGGACAGTGTTACGAACACCGGGGAGCTGTTTTTT. Its protein product is CASSPDSVTNTGELFF.

The rearrangement uses TRBV2 and TRBJ2-3; D unresolved. Germline V gene sequence: CDR1 SNHLY, CDR2 FYNNEI. There are 14 residues in the CDR3. V shed 5 bases and J shed 0 bases, with 9 bases lying between them. The CDR3 nucleotides read TGTGCCAGCAGTAAGACAACTAGCACAGATACGCAGTATTTT. It specifies CASSKTTSTDTQYF.

This chain connects TRBV5-1 to TRBJ2-5, with 9 bases fitting TRBD1. The CDR3 has 17 amino acids. CDR1 and CDR2 (germline): SGHRS, YFSETQ. V was pared by 2 bases and J by 1 base, with 9 bases of the junction left unmatched. CDR3 sequence reads: CASSLGWDRVTQETQYF. DNA for the CDR3: TGCGCCAGCAGCTTAGGGTGGGACAGGGTAACCCAAGAGACCCAGTACTTC.

The genes are TRBV5-8 and TRBJ2-6; D is unresolved. CDR1 is SGHTS, CDR2 YDEGEE, per germline. Trimming removed 2 bases at V and 2 bases at J, with 8 bases between. The CDR3 length is 15 residues. CDR3 nucleotide sequence: TGTGCCAGCAGCTTCCGGTTAACTGGGGCCAACGTCCTGACTTTC. It yields the protein CASSFRLTGANVLTF. Full variable domain (rest looked up from reference TRBV5-8 and TRBJ2-6): EAGVTQSPTHLIKTRGQQATLRCSPISGHTSVYWYQQALGLGLQFLLWYDEGEERNRGNFPPRFSGRQFPNYSSELNVNALELEDSALYLCASSFRLTGANVLTFGAGSRLTVL.

The chain couples TRBV19 to TRBJ1-5, with D possibly matching TRBD1 (6 bases). The germline gives CDR1 LNHDA, CDR2 SQIVND (reference sequence). Trimming shortened V by 5 bases and J by 11 bases, and 22 bases separated the two germline ends. The CDR3 extends over 15 amino acids. The CDR3 region is CASSPRDTIARAQHF. The CDR3, as DNA: TGTGCCAGTAGTCCCCGGGACACCATAGCAAGAGCCCAGCATTTT.

Comment on this clone: A read error may produce the germline difference seen at one junction end. The V call is TRBV28, the J call TRBJ2-3, with 10 bases fitting TRBD1. CDR3 length: 14 amino acids. In germline, CDR1 is MDHEN, CDR2 SYDVKM. The CDR3 DNA reads as TGTGCCAGCAGTTCGACAGGGGGCACGGATACGCAGTATTTT. Its protein is CASSSTGGTDTQYF.

The chain has TRBV5-1 and TRBJ1-6, with D perhaps TRBD1 (5 bases). Looked up from germline, CDR1 is SGHRS and CDR2 is YFSETQ. V lost 4 bases, J lost 6 bases, and 11 bases lay in between. The CDR3 consists of 14 residues. CDR3 residues: CASSPQGSNSPLHF. The CDR3 DNA follows: TGCGCCAGCAGCCCCCAGGGTAGTAATTCACCCCTCCACTTT.

The chain links TRBV11-2 to TRBJ2-3, with D possibly matching TRBD2 (5 bases). V lost 0 bases and J lost 6, with 7 bases in between. Germline assignment: CDR1 SGHAT and CDR2 FQNNGV. This CDR3 is 13 amino acids long. The CDR3 is CASSLDRGDTQYF. The CDR3 DNA follows: TGTGCCAGCAGCTTAGACAGAGGGGATACGCAGTATTTT.